This T cell receptor (beta chain) originates from a study of T cell responses to AZD1222 COVID-19 vaccine. Overall study findings and caveats: Seropositivity was recorded at baseline in only 6 or 7 AZD1222 recipients. Variant regions that are unmutated are reportedly the target of nearly half of spike-specific TCRs.

TCRdb's table, derived via immunoSEQ multiplex PCR, lists solely in-frame clones and lacks some. The sample records tens of thousands of clones, approximately 90% being singletons. This CDR3 has 12 amino acids. Concerning this clone itself: What it binds is not known.

The chain links TRBV21-1 to TRBJ2-7; TRBD2, as called in the table, went unchecked against the DNA. TRBV21-1 is a known pseudogene. This sequence was found in an adult who received the AZD1222 COVID-19 vaccine. Sequenced here: peripheral blood, sampled 28 days after the second AZD1222 dose. For the CDR3, the DNA is TGTGCCAGCAGCCTAGGTGGCTACGAGCAGTACTTC. Protein sequence: CASSLGGYEQYF.